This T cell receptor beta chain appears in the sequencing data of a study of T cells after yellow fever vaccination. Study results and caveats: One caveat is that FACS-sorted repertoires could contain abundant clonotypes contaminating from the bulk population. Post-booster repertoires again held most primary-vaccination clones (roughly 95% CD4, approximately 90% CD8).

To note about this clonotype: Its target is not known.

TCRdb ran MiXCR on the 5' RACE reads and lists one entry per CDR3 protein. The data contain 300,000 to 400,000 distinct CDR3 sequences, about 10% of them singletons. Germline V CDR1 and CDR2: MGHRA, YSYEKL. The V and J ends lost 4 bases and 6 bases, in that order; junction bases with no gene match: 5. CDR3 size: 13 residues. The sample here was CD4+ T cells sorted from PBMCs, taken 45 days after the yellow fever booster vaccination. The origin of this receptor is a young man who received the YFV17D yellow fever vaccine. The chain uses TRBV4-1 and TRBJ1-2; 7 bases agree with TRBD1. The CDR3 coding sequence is TGCGCCAGCAGCCCCAGGGGGAGAGATGGCTACACCTTC. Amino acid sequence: CASSPRGRDGYTF.